This T cell receptor (beta chain) was identified during a study of cytomegalovirus exposure and HLA in healthy donors. About the study: The platform used for the 120 or so validation repertoires matched that of the 600 to 800 first-cohort repertoires, a later analysis reported.

Notes on the study in general: According to a subsequent analysis, TCR clusters identified in the first cohort showed a tendency to co-occur across the roughly 110 validation repertoires.

The validation cohort, a group of under 150 subjects, included the donors and was separate from the roughly 620-subject first cohort. Sequencing was performed with immunoSEQ multiplex PCR; in TCRdb, only in-frame clones are kept and a portion is missing. Found here are about 66,000 clones, 95% to 98% of them singletons; the top ten hold about 1.5%. The germline CDR1 and CDR2 sequences are MNHEY and SMNVEV (reference sequence). The CDR3 consists of 14 residues. Trimming took off 5 bases at V and 2 bases at J, with 13 bases between the two ends. With regard to this clone: Its antigen is unidentified.

Material: PBMCs. The origin of this receptor is a woman aged 18 to 35 in good health and CMV-seropositive. This chain connects TRBV27 to TRBJ2-7, with D perhaps TRBD2 (6 bases). CDR3 amino acids: CASSGAGSAYEQYF. The CDR3 DNA reads TGTGCCAGCAGTGGAGCGGGTTCAGCCTACGAGCAGTACTTC.